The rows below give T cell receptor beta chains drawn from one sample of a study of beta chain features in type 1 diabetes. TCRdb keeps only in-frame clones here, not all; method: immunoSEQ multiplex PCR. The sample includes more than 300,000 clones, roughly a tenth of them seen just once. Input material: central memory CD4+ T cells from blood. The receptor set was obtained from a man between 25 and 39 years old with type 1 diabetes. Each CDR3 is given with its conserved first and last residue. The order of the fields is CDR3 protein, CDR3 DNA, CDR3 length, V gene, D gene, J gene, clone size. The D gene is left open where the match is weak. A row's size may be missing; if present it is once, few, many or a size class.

CASRSQGSSGANVLTF	TGCGCCAGCAGATCTCAGGGGAGCTCTGGGGCCAACGTCCTGACTTTC	16	TRBV5-1	.	TRBJ2-6	many
CASSLMTGETQYF	TGTGCCAGCAGCTTAATGACGGGAGAGACCCAGTACTTC	13	TRBV7-3	.	TRBJ2-5	.
CASSLAGDRNYGYTF	TGTGCCAGCAGTTTAGCGGGGGACAGGAACTATGGCTACACCTTC	15	TRBV27	TRBD1	TRBJ1-2	.
CASSWTGSYEQYF	TGTGCCAGCAGTTGGACAGGGTCCTACGAGCAGTACTTC	13	TRBV2	TRBD1	TRBJ2-7	.
CASSRGQGNQPQHF	TGTGCCAGTAGTAGAGGACAGGGGAATCAGCCCCAGCATTTT	14	TRBV19	TRBD1	TRBJ1-5	.
CASLETTGANVLTF	TGTGCCAGCCTCGAGACCACTGGGGCCAACGTCCTGACTTTC	14	TRBV18	.	TRBJ2-6	few
CASSSGQNHNEKLFF	TGTGCCAGCAGCTCCGGACAGAATCACAATGAAAAACTGTTTTTT	15	TRBV5-8	.	TRBJ1-4	.
CASSKASTSSYNEQFF	TGTGCCAGCAGCAAAGCTTCTACTAGCTCCTACAATGAGCAGTTCTTC	16	TRBV11-2	.	TRBJ2-1	.
CASSQFGETQYF	TGTGCCAGCAGCCAATTTGGAGAGACCCAGTACTTC	12	TRBV7-9	.	TRBJ2-5	.
CSAGRSYNEQFF	TGCAGCGCCGGGCGCTCCTACAATGAGCAGTTCTTC	12	TRBV29-1	.	TRBJ2-1	medium-sized
CASSLSRGQDTQYF	TGTGCCAGCAGTTTATCAAGGGGGCAAGATACGCAGTATTTT	14	TRBV27	TRBD1	TRBJ2-3	.
CASSILPRQPQHF	TGTGCCAGTAGTATCCTGCCCCGGCAGCCCCAGCATTTT	13	TRBV19	.	TRBJ1-5	few
CASSSGNTEAFF	TGTGCCAGTAGCTCGGGGAACACTGAAGCTTTCTTT	12	TRBV19	.	TRBJ1-1	few
CSAQGGPNEQFF	TGCAGCGCCCAGGGCGGGCCCAATGAGCAGTTCTTC	12	TRBV29-1	.	TRBJ2-1	.
CAWNPGQGVNQPQHF	TGTGCCTGGAATCCGGGACAGGGGGTCAATCAGCCCCAGCATTTT	15	TRBV30	TRBD1	TRBJ1-5	few
CASSPQTGGETQYF	TGTGCCAGCAGTCCTCAGACAGGGGGGGAGACCCAGTACTTC	14	TRBV6-6	TRBD1	TRBJ2-5	.
CAISDEGAREVF	TGTGCCATCAGTGATGAGGGGGCAAGGGAAGTATTC	12	TRBV10-3	TRBD1	TRBJ2-7	.
CASSFSRGETQYF	TGTGCCAGCTCCTTCTCCCGGGGAGAGACCCAGTACTTC	13	TRBV18	.	TRBJ2-5	.
CASSPSGTDFEAFF	TGTGCCAGCTCACCTTCCGGGACAGATTTTGAAGCTTTCTTT	14	TRBV18	TRBD1	TRBJ1-1	many
CASSFSGNDEAFF	TGTGCCAGCAGTTTCTCTGGGAACGATGAAGCTTTCTTT	13	TRBV28	.	TRBJ1-1	few
CASSQEGRGGVDTQYF	TGTGCCAGCAGCCAAGAGGGGCGTGGCGGGGTAGATACGCAGTATTTT	16	TRBV4-2	.	TRBJ2-3	.
CASSQDRQRGYTF	TGCGCCAGCAGCCAAGATAGACAACGAGGCTACACCTTC	13	TRBV4-3	.	TRBJ1-2	.
CASPRRVVANEQFF	TGTGCCTCCCCTCGTCGGGTTGTCGCCAATGAGCAGTTCTTC	14	TRBV7-9	.	TRBJ2-1	many
CASRDPTGFNQPQHF	TGTGCCAGCAGGGATCCGACAGGGTTCAATCAGCCCCAGCATTTT	15	TRBV28	TRBD1	TRBJ1-5	few
CASSEGQANTEAFF	TGCGCCAGCAGCGAGGGACAGGCGAACACTGAAGCTTTCTTT	14	TRBV4-1	TRBD1	TRBJ1-1	few